The sequence of this T cell receptor (beta chain) was determined in a study of OX40 agonist ivuxolimab in advanced cancers. Libraries were prepared by immunoSEQ multiplex PCR; TCRdb keeps only in-frame clonotypes and omits some of them. Seen here are roughly 41,000 clones, roughly four fifths observed once, and the top ten hold 1.5% to 2%. CDR1 is LNHDA and CDR2 is SQIVND in the germline V gene (reference sequence). The ends lost 6 bases at V and 6 bases at J; junction bases unmatched: 4. The CDR3 contains 14 residues. The TCR sequence derives from an adult with an advanced solid tumor such as melanoma, head and neck, liver or kidney cancer. The V and J genes are TRBV19 and TRBJ2-1; TRBD2 matches 11 bases. The sample here was CD4+ or CD8+ T cells sorted from blood, taken in a trial of the OX40 agonist ivuxolimab. CDR3 sequence reads: CASRLTSGANEQFF. For the CDR3, the DNA is TGTGCCAGTAGGCTGACTAGCGGGGCCAATGAGCAGTTCTTC. The complete variable domain, with remaining parts taken from reference TRBV19 and TRBJ2-1, reads DGGITQSPKYLFRKEGQNVTLSCEQNLNHDAMYWYRQDPGQGLRLIYYSQIVNDFQKGDIAEGYSVSREKKESFPLTVTSAQKNPTAFYLCASRLTSGANEQFFGPGTRLTVL.